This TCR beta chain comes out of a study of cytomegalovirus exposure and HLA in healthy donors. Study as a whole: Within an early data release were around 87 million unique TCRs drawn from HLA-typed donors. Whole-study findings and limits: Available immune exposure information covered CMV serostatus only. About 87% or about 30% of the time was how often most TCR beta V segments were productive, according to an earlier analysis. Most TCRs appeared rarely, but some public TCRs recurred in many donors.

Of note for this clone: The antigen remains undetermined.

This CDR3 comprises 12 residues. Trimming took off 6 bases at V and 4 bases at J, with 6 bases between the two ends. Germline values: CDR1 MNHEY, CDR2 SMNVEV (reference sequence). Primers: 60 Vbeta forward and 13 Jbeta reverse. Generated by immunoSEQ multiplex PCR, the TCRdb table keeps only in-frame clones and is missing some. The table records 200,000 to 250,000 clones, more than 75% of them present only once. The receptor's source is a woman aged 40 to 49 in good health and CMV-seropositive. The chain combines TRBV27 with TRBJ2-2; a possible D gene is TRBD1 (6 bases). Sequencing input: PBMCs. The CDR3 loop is CASRQGTGELFF. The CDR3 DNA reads TGTGCCAGCAGACAGGGCACCGGGGAGCTGTTTTTT.